This T cell receptor beta chain was obtained from a study of vaccination and CD4 T cells after COVID-19. Across the study: Post-COVID samples had a sampling time that fell a median about 100 days after diagnosis (range 35 to 161). Notes on the study in general: The median SARS-CoV-2-reactive clonotype number increased from about 20 to 38, without statistical significance.

Sequencing of the DNA from cultured CD4+ T cells was carried out with the Oncomine TCR Beta short-read assay. TCRdb processed the PCR reads anew with MiXCR; each CDR3 protein has one entry. The sample consists of some 8,000 distinct CDR3 sequences, roughly 60% of them appearing once. This clonotype was detected once. Its matching antigen is unknown. Described treatment: roughly ten-day PBMC culture with coronavirus spike peptide pools or control peptides (ViraFEST assay). CDR1 SGHVS and CDR2 FQNEAQ come from the germline V gene. The V and J ends lost 5 bases and 7 bases respectively, with 9 bases between them. The CDR3 loop spans 11 amino acids.

The clonotype was recovered from a human donor who had recovered from COVID-19. The sample comprised CD4+ T cells from blood, cultured in vitro. This rearrangement joins TRBV7-8 to TRBJ2-7, with TRBD1 as a possible D gene (6 bases). This CDR3 reads CASSRDREQYF. CDR3 in DNA: TGTGCCAGCAGCCGTGACAGGGAGCAGTACTTC.